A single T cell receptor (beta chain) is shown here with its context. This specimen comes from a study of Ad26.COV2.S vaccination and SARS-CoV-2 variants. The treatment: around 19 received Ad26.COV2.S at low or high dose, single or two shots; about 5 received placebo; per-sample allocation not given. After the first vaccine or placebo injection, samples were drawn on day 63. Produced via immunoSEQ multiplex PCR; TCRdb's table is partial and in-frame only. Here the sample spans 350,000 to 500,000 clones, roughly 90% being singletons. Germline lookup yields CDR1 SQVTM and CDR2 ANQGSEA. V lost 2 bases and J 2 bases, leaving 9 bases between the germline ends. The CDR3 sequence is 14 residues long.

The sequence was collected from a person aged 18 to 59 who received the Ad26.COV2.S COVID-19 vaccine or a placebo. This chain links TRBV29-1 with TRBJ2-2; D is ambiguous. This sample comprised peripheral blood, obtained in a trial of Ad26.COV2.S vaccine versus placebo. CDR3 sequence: CSVERPTNTGELFF. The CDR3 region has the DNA TGCAGCGTTGAACGGCCCACAAACACCGGGGAGCTGTTTTTT.